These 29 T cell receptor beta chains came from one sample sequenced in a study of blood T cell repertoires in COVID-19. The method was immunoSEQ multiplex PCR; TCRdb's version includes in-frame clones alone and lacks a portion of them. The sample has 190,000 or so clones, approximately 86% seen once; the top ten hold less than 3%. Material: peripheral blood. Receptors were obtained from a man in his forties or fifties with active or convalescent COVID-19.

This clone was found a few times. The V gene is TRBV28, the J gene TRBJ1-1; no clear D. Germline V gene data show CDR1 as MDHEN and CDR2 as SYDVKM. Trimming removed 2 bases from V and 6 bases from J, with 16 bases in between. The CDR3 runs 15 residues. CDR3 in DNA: TGTGCCAGCAGTTTAGAGGGTCGAGCTGACCCTGAAGCTTTCTTT. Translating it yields CASSLEGRADPEAFF.

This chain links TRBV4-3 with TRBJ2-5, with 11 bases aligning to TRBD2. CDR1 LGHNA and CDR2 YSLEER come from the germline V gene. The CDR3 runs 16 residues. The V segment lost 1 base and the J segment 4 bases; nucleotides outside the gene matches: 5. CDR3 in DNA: TGCGCCAGCAGCCAAGGGGCTAGCGGGGGGCGAGAGACCCAGTACTTC. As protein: CASSQGASGGRETQYF.

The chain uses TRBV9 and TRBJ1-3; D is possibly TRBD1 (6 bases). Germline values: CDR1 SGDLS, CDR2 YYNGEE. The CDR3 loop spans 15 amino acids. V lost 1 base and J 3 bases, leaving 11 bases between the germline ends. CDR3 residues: CASSVLGALGNTIYF. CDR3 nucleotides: TGTGCCAGCAGCGTACTGGGGGCGCTTGGAAACACCATATATTTT.

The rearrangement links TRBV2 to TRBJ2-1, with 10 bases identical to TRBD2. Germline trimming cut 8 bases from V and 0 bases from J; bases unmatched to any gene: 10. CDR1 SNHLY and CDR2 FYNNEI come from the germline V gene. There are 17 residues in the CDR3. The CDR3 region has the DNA TGTGCCAGCCGTCCTAGCGGGGGCCTCAGCTCCTACAATGAGCAGTTCTTC. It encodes CASRPSGGLSSYNEQFF.

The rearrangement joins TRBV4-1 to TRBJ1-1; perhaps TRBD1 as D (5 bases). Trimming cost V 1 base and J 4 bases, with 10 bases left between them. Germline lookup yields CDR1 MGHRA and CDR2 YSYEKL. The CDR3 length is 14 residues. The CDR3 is CASSQVQGFTEAFF. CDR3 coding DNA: TGCGCCAGCAGCCAAGTTCAGGGATTCACTGAAGCTTTCTTT.

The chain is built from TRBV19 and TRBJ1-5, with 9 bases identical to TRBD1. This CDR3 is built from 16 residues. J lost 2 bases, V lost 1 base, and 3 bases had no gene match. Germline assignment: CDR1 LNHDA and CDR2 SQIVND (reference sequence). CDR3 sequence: CASSIVRTGGNQPQHF. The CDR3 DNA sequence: TGTGCCAGTAGTATAGTAAGGACAGGGGGCAATCAGCCCCAGCATTTT.

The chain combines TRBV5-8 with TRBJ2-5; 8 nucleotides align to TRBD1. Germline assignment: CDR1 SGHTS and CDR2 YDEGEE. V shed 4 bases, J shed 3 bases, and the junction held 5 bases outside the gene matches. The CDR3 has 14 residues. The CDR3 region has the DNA TGTGCCAGCAGCCCGTGGACAGGGAAAGAGACCCAGTACTTC. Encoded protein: CASSPWTGKETQYF.

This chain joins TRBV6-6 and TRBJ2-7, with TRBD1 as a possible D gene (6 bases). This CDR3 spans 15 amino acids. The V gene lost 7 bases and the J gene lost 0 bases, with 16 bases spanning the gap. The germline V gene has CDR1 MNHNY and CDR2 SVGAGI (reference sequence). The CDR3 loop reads CASTNAGASSYEQYF. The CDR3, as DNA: TGTGCCAGCACTAATGCAGGGGCAAGCTCCTACGAGCAGTACTTC.

CDR3 bases: TGCGCCAGCAGCTTGGGGGGACTAGCGGTTAACAATGAGCAGTTCTTC. The encoded protein is CASSLGGLAVNNEQFF. This chain joins TRBV5-1 and TRBJ2-1; TRBD2 agrees at 11 bases. Germline CDR1 and CDR2: SGHRS and YFSETQ. There are 16 residues in the CDR3. The V segment lost 0 bases and the J segment 5 bases; nucleotides outside the gene matches: 4.

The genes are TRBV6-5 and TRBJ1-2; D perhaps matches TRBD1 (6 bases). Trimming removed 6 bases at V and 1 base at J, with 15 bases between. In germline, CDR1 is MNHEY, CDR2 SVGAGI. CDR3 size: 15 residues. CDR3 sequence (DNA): TGTGCCAGCAGGGAGTACTCAGGGGATAACTATGGCTACACCTTC. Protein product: CASREYSGDNYGYTF.

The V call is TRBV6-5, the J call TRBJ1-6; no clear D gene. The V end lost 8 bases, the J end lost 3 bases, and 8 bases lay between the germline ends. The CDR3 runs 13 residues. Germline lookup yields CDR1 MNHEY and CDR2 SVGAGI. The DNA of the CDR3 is TGTGCCAGCTTCGCAGGCTATAATTCACCCCTCCACTTT. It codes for CASFAGYNSPLHF.

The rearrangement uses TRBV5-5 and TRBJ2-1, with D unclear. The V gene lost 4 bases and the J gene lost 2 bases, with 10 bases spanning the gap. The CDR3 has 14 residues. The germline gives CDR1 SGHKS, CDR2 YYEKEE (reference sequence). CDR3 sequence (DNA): TGTGCCAGCAGCCCGATCGGAGCCTACAATGAGCAGTTCTTC. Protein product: CASSPIGAYNEQFF.

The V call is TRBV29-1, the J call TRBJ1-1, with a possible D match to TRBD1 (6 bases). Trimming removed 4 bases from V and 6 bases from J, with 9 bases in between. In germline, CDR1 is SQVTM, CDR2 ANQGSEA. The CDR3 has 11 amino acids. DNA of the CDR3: TGCAGCGTTGTGGGGGCCGCTGAAGCTTTCTTT. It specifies CSVVGAAEAFF.

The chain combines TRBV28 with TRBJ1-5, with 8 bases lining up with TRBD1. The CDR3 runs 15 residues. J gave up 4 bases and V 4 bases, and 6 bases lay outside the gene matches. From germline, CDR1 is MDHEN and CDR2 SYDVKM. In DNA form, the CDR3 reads TGTGCCAGCAGTTACAGGACAGGGAGGAATCAGCCCCAGCATTTT. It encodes CASSYRTGRNQPQHF.

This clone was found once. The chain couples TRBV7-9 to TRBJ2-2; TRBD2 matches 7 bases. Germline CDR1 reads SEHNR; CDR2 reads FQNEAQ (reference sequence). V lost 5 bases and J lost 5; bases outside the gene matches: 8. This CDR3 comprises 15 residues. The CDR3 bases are TGTGCCAGCAGCCCGGCACTAGCGTTGACCGGGGAGCTGTTTTTT. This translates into CASSPALALTGELFF.

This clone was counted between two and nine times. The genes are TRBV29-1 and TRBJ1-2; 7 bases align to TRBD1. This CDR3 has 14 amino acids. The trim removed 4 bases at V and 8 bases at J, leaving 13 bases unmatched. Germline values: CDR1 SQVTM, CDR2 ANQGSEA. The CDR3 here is CSVVGHRDRGGYTF. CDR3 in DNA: TGCAGCGTTGTAGGCCATAGGGACAGAGGAGGCTACACCTTC.

DNA for the CDR3: TGTGCCAGTAACCCGGGGTTTAGCAATCAGCCCCAGCATTTT. Encoded protein: CASNPGFSNQPQHF. The rearrangement uses TRBV19 and TRBJ1-5; no reliable D call. Trimming pared 7 bases from V and 0 bases from J, leaving 10 bases between. CDR1 LNHDA and CDR2 SQIVND come from the germline V gene (reference sequence). This CDR3 comprises 14 residues.

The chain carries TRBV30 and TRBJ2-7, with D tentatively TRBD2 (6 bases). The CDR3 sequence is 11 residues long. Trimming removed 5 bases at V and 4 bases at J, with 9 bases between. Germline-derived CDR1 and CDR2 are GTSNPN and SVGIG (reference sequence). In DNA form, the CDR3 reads TGTGCCTGGGCGGGACTTTACGAGCAGTACTTC. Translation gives CAWAGLYEQYF.

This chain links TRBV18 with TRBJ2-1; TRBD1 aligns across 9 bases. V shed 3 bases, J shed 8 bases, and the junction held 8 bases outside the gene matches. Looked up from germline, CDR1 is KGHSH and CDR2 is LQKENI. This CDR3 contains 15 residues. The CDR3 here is CASSPPGQGNDEQFF. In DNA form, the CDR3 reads TGTGCCAGCTCACCCCCGGGACAGGGAAACGATGAGCAGTTCTTC.

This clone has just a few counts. CDR3 nucleotide sequence: TGTGCCAGCAGCTTCCCGGGAAGGGCCTATGGCTACACCTTC. It yields the protein CASSFPGRAYGYTF. V usage is TRBV7-9 and J usage is TRBJ1-2; D not certain. This CDR3 has 14 amino acids. Trimming pared 3 bases from V and 4 bases from J, leaving 12 bases between. Germline V gene lookup returns CDR1 SEHNR and CDR2 FQNEAQ (reference sequence).

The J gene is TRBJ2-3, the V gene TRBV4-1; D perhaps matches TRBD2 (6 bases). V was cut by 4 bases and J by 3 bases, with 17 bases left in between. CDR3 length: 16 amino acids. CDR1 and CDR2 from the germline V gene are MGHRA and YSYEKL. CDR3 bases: TGCGCCAGCAGCCCCCGACTAGTTCCAAGGACAGATACGCAGTATTTT. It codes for CASSPRLVPRTDTQYF.

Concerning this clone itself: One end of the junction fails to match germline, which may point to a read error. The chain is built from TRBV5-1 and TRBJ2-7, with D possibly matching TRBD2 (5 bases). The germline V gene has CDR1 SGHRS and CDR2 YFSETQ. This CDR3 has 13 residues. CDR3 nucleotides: TGCGCCAGCAGCTTCGGGATGGACTCCTCGCGGCACTTC. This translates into CASSFGMDSSRHF.

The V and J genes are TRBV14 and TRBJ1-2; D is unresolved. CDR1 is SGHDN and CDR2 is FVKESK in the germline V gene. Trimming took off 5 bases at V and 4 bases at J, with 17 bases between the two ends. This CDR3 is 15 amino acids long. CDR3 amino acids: CASSARGRDFYGYTF. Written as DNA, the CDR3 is TGTGCCAGCAGCGCCCGTGGCAGAGACTTCTATGGCTACACCTTC.

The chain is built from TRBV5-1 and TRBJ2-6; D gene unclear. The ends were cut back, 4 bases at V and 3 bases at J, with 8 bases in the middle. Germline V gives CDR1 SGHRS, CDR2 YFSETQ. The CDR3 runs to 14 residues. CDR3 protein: CASSPPGGANVLTF. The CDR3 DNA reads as TGCGCCAGCAGCCCGCCGGGTGGGGCCAACGTCCTGACTTTC.

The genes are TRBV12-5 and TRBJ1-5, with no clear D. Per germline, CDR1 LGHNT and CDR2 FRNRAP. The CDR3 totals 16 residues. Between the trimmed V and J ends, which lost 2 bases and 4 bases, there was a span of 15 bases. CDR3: CASGLFRGTVNQPQHF. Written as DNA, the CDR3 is TGTGCTAGTGGTTTGTTTCGAGGCACGGTGAATCAGCCCCAGCATTTT.

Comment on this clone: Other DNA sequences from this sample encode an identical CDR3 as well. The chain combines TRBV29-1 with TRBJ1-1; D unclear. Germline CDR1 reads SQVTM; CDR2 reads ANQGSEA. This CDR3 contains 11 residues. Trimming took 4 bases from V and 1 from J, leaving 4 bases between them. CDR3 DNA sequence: TGCAGCGTTGTCCAGAACACTGAAGCTTTCTTT. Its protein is CSVVQNTEAFF.

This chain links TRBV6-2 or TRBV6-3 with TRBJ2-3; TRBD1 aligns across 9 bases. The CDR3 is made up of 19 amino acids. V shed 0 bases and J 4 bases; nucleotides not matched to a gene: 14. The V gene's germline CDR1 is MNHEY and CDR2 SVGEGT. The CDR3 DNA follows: TGTGCCAGCAGTTACTCGGAGGACAGGGGCCGGGTTGGGTCAGATACGCAGTATTTT. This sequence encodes CASSYSEDRGRVGSDTQYF.

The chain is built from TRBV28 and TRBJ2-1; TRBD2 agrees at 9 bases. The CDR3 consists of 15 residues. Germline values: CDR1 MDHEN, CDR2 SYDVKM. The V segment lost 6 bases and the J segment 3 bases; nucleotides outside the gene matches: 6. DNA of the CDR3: TGTGCCAGCAGGTCCGCTAGCGGGGTCTACAATGAGCAGTTCTTC. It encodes CASRSASGVYNEQFF.

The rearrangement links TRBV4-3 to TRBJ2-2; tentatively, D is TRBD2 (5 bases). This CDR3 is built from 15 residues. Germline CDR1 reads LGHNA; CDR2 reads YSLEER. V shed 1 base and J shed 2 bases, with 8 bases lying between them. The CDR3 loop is CASSQAGINTGELFF. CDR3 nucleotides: TGCGCCAGCAGCCAAGCGGGAATAAACACCGGGGAGCTGTTTTTT.